Each of the 27 T cell receptor beta chains below was sequenced from the same sample in a study of cytomegalovirus exposure and HLA in healthy donors. In the PCR, 60 Vbeta and 13 Jbeta primers were used. Clones were sequenced by immunoSEQ multiplex PCR, and TCRdb holds only the in-frame ones, with some missing. The sample carries fewer than 200,000 clones, 76% recorded once. Sequencing was done on a sample of PBMCs. The receptor set was obtained from a man between 60 and 75 years old in good health and CMV-seronegative.

This clone was counted once. The V call is TRBV4-1, the J call TRBJ2-7; TRBD2 might be the D (6 bases). Germline V gives CDR1 MGHRA, CDR2 YSYEKL. The CDR3 is 16 amino acids. Trimming left V 0 bases short and J 2 bases short, with 14 bases between. The CDR3 loop reads CASSQDHGTAAYEQYF. The CDR3 DNA reads as TGCGCCAGCAGCCAAGATCATGGGACTGCGGCCTACGAGCAGTACTTC.

The chain employs TRBV5-1 and TRBJ2-2, with 7 nucleotides matching TRBD1. CDR1 and CDR2 (germline): SGHRS, YFSETQ. V lost 1 base to trimming and J lost 2 bases; unmatched junction nucleotides: 5. The CDR3 is 16 amino acids. The CDR3 DNA follows: TGCGCCAGCAGCTTGTTGGGGACAGCCAACACCGGGGAGCTGTTTTTT. Translation gives CASSLLGTANTGELFF.

The chain couples TRBV27 to TRBJ2-2; 8 nucleotides match TRBD1. The junction had 17 bases not matched to a gene; V was cut back by 4 bases and J by 7 bases. The CDR3 sequence is 18 residues long. The germline V gene has CDR1 MNHEY and CDR2 SMNVEV (reference sequence). CDR3 sequence: CASSYRADLPGGSGELFF. In nucleotides, the CDR3 is TGTGCCAGCAGTTACCGGGCAGATTTACCAGGGGGCAGCGGGGAGCTGTTTTTT.

This clone has more than one count but fewer than ten. J is TRBJ2-3 and V is TRBV6-5; D is unresolved. Trimming stripped 5 bases from V and 4 bases from J, with 10 bases between. The CDR3 is made up of 13 amino acids. The germline V gene encodes CDR1 MNHEY and CDR2 SVGAGI. CDR3 protein: CASSLQVSDTQYF. The CDR3 DNA reads as TGTGCCAGCAGTCTGCAGGTTTCAGATACGCAGTATTTT.

The count of this clone is one. This chain uses TRBV27 with TRBJ2-5, with TRBD1 matching over 8 bases. The J call may be in error: the DNA end matches TRBJ2-7 better. The CDR3 spans 17 residues. The germline V gene encodes CDR1 MNHEY and CDR2 SMNVEV (reference sequence). CDR3 sequence: CASSSPRGQDPSYEQYF. CDR3 coding DNA: TGTGCCAGCAGTTCCCCCCGGGGACAGGATCCTTCCTACGAGCAGTACTTC.

The table lists this clone with a few counts. The same CDR3 is also encoded by other DNA sequences in this sample. The chain is built from TRBV6-1 and TRBJ1-5, with a tentative D call TRBD1 (6 bases). This CDR3 spans 14 amino acids. The germline V gene encodes CDR1 MNHNS and CDR2 SASEGT. The V end lost 4 bases, the J end lost 4 bases, and 11 bases lay between the germline ends. The DNA of the CDR3 is TGTGCCAGCAGTGCGAGGGGGGGAAATCAGCCCCAGCATTTT. Its translation: CASSARGGNQPQHF.

The chain employs TRBV2 and TRBJ1-6; D might be TRBD1 (6 bases). The CDR3 runs to 15 residues. CDR1 and CDR2 (germline): SNHLY, FYNNEI. Trimming removed 5 bases from V and 8 bases from J, with 16 bases in between. As DNA, the CDR3 is TGTGCCAGCAGTTCGCAGGGGTTGTCAGATTCACCCCTCCACTTT. It specifies CASSSQGLSDSPLHF.

The gene calls are TRBV20-1 and TRBJ2-3, with TRBD2 as a possible D gene (5 bases). This CDR3 contains 11 residues. Germline assignment: CDR1 DFQATT and CDR2 SNEGSKA (reference sequence). Trimming took off 4 bases at V and 6 bases at J, with 8 bases between the two ends. The CDR3 spells CSATRRDTQYF. The CDR3 DNA is TGCAGTGCTACCCGGAGGGATACGCAGTATTTT.

The chain recombines TRBV13 with TRBJ2-7; D remains unclear. Per the germline V gene, CDR1 is PRHDT and CDR2 is FYEKMQ (reference sequence). Trimming took 6 bases from V and 2 from J, leaving 8 bases between them. The CDR3 is 12 residues long. In DNA form, the CDR3 reads TGTGCCAGCAGTTTCACTCCCTACGAGCAGTACTTC. This translates into CASSFTPYEQYF. The entire variable domain, with the rest obtained from reference TRBV13 and TRBJ2-7, is as follows: AAGVIQSPRHLIKEKRETATLKCYPIPRHDTVYWYQQGPGQDPQFLISFYEKMQSDKGSIPDRFSAQQFSDYHSELNMSSLELGDSALYFCASSFTPYEQYFGPGTRLTVT.

The V and J genes are TRBV7-8 and TRBJ2-1, with D unresolved. Germline lookup yields CDR1 SGHVS and CDR2 FQNEAQ. Trimming took 3 bases from V and 7 from J, leaving 10 bases between them. There are 13 residues in the CDR3. The CDR3 DNA reads TGTGCCAGCAGCTTCACGCACGGGAATGAGCAGTTCTTC. Translated: CASSFTHGNEQFF. Complete variable domain (other parts from reference TRBV7-8 and TRBJ2-1): GAGVSQSPRYKVAKRGQDVALRCDPISGHVSLFWYQQALGQGPEFLTYFQNEAQLDKSGLPSDRFFAERPEGSVSTLKIQRTQQEDSAVYLCASSFTHGNEQFFGPGTRLTVL.

This chain joins TRBV6-4 and TRBJ1-5; 7 bases are a match to TRBD1. The germline V gene encodes CDR1 MRHNA and CDR2 SNTAGT. CDR3 length: 16 amino acids. Germline trimming cut 0 bases from V and 2 bases from J; bases unmatched to any gene: 4. This chain's CDR3 is CASSDSRQGGNQPQHF. The DNA of the CDR3 is TGTGCCAGCAGTGACTCGAGACAGGGAGGCAATCAGCCCCAGCATTTT.

The V call is TRBV28, the J call TRBJ1-1; 7 bases agree with TRBD1. The germline V gene has CDR1 MDHEN and CDR2 SYDVKM. The CDR3 covers 17 residues. J gave up 1 base and V 3 bases, and 11 bases lay outside the gene matches. The CDR3: CASSLSSSQGTNTEAFF. The CDR3, as DNA: TGTGCCAGCAGTTTGTCCTCTTCACAGGGGACGAACACTGAAGCTTTCTTT.

The chain joins TRBV5-6 to TRBJ1-1, with D uncertain. Trimming removed 5 bases at V and 1 base at J, with 6 bases between. This CDR3 comprises 12 residues. Per the germline V gene, CDR1 is SGHDT and CDR2 is YYEEEE. The CDR3 DNA reads TGTGCCAGCAGGTACAGGAACACTGAAGCTTTCTTT. This sequence encodes CASRYRNTEAFF.

This clone was seen only a few times. CDR3 sequence (DNA): TGTGCCAGCAGTTACGGGACTGGACTCTCCTACGAGCAGTACTTC. Translation gives CASSYGTGLSYEQYF. J is TRBJ2-7 and V is TRBV6-4; possible D gene TRBD2, 6 bases. CDR1 MRHNA and CDR2 SNTAGT come from the germline V gene. V was pared by 5 bases and J by 0 bases, with 14 bases between. This CDR3 spans 15 amino acids.

The chain employs TRBV19 and TRBJ2-7, with a weak D call TRBD1 (5 bases). V was cut by 4 bases and J by 2 bases, with 15 bases left in between. CDR1 LNHDA and CDR2 SQIVND come from the germline V gene (reference sequence). CDR3 length: 15 amino acids. Here the CDR3 reads CASSTPGRAPYEQYF. CDR3 nucleotide sequence: TGTGCCAGTAGTACCCCCGGCAGGGCACCCTACGAGCAGTACTTC.

V and J are TRBV5-1 and TRBJ2-5, with 9 bases aligning to TRBD2. V was pared by 0 bases and J by 7 bases, with 10 bases of the junction left unmatched. CDR3 length: 16 amino acids. Per germline, CDR1 SGHRS and CDR2 YFSETQ. The CDR3 reads CASSLEVAGVRGTQYF. The CDR3 DNA sequence: TGCGCCAGCAGCTTGGAGGTAGCGGGGGTTCGGGGGACCCAGTACTTC.

This chain joins TRBV7-8 and TRBJ1-2, with D maybe TRBD1 (6 bases). This CDR3 comprises 15 residues. Trimming removed 5 bases at V and 8 bases at J, with 21 bases between. CDR1 is SGHVS, CDR2 FQNEAQ, per germline. CDR3 loop: CASSPGTTSRWGYTF. CDR3 coding DNA: TGTGCCAGCAGCCCAGGGACAACTTCCCGGTGGGGCTACACCTTC.

The CDR3 sequence: CAWILGNTIYF. As DNA, the CDR3 is TGTGCCTGGATATTGGGAAACACCATATATTTT. The chain employs TRBV30 and TRBJ1-3, with unresolved D. This CDR3 is built from 11 residues. The germline V gene has CDR1 GTSNPN and CDR2 SVGIG (reference sequence). The germline V and J ends were trimmed by 4 bases and 4 bases, with 5 bases remaining between them. Using reference TRBV30 and TRBJ1-3 for the parts outside the CDR3, the full variable domain is SQTIHQWPATLVQPVGSPLSLECTVEGTSNPNLYWYRQAAGRGLQLLFYSVGIGQISSEVPQNLSASRPQDRQFILSSKKLLLSDSGFYLCAWILGNTIYFGEGSWLTVV.

This rearrangement joins TRBV9 to TRBJ2-1; a possible D gene is TRBD2 (7 bases). Deletions cut 0 bases from V and 4 bases from J, with 11 bases between. Looked up from germline, CDR1 is SGDLS and CDR2 is YYNGEE. The CDR3 loop spans 15 amino acids. The DNA of the CDR3 is TGTGCCAGCAGCGTAGGGGGGGGCTCGTACAATGAGCAGTTCTTC. It translates to CASSVGGGSYNEQFF.

The table lists this clone with a few counts. The sample contains more than one DNA sequence encoding this CDR3. The chain couples TRBV7-2 to TRBJ2-2; D remains ambiguous. The CDR3 runs to 15 residues. Trimming cost V 6 bases and J 0 bases, with 11 bases left between them. Germline loops: CDR1 SGHTA, CDR2 FQGNSA. This chain's CDR3 is CASRTTGANTGELFF. As DNA, the CDR3 is TGTGCCAGCAGAACTACCGGCGCGAACACCGGGGAGCTGTTTTTT.

This chain joins TRBV28 and TRBJ1-2; D remains unclear. The CDR3 consists of 14 residues. V was pared by 3 bases and J by 4 bases, with 12 bases between. From germline, CDR1 is MDHEN and CDR2 SYDVKM. CDR3 protein: CASSLTGSIYGYTF. The CDR3 DNA reads TGTGCCAGCAGTTTGACGGGGTCGATCTATGGCTACACCTTC.

The rearrangement uses TRBV28 and TRBJ1-1, with TRBD1 matching 10 bases. This CDR3 contains 16 residues. CDR1 and CDR2 from the germline V gene are MDHEN and SYDVKM. Trimming at V came to 5 bases and at J to 4 bases, leaving 10 bases not matched to a gene. This chain's CDR3 is CASSHRDRGPFTEAFF. CDR3 sequence (DNA): TGTGCCAGCAGTCACCGGGACAGGGGCCCCTTCACTGAAGCTTTCTTT.

The V gene is TRBV7-2, the J gene TRBJ1-2; TRBD1 is a possible D gene (6 bases). The V end lost 5 bases, the J end lost 8 bases, and 18 bases lay between the germline ends. The CDR3 covers 14 residues. Germline V gene data show CDR1 as SGHTA and CDR2 as FQGNSA. The DNA of the CDR3 is TGTGCCAGCAGCCCGTGGGGGCAGGGCAGGGGCTACACCTTC. Protein sequence: CASSPWGQGRGYTF.

The V and J genes are TRBV6-5 and TRBJ1-6, with a weak D call TRBD1 (6 bases). The V and J ends lost 3 bases and 7 bases respectively, with 13 bases between them. This CDR3 spans 15 amino acids. Germline V CDR1 and CDR2: MNHEY, SVGAGI. The CDR3 region has the DNA TGTGCCAGCAGTTATTCAGGGGAAGAGAATTCACCCCTCCACTTT. Amino acid sequence: CASSYSGEENSPLHF.

The chain combines TRBV7-3 with TRBJ2-2; TRBD2 matches 8 bases. Unmatched junction bases numbered 6, after V lost 2 bases and J lost 4 bases. The V gene's germline CDR1 is SGHTA and CDR2 FQGTGA. CDR3 length equals 16 residues. The CDR3 sequence is CASSLRRGASTGELFF. Here the CDR3 DNA reads TGTGCCAGCAGCTTACGGCGGGGGGCTAGCACCGGGGAGCTGTTTTTT.

This rearrangement joins TRBV14 to TRBJ2-1, with D possibly matching TRBD2 (7 bases). The germline V gene encodes CDR1 SGHDN and CDR2 FVKESK. V lost 4 bases and J 15 bases, leaving 22 bases between the germline ends. The CDR3 is 14 residues long. CDR3 sequence (DNA): TGTGCCAGCAGCCCGGGGGGCGGGGGAGAATTCTTGTTCTTC. Encoded protein: CASSPGGGGEFLFF.

The chain carries TRBV19 and TRBJ1-4; D not resolved. CDR3 size: 14 residues. Germline V gene sequence: CDR1 LNHDA, CDR2 SQIVND (reference sequence). Trimming left V 5 bases short and J 7 bases short, with 14 bases between. CDR3 nucleotides: TGTGCCAGTAGTGATATCCCCAGTGGTGAAAAACTGTTTTTT. Translating gives CASSDIPSGEKLFF.